This is a list of T cell receptor beta chains from one sample in a study of cytomegalovirus exposure and HLA in healthy donors. Libraries were prepared by immunoSEQ multiplex PCR; TCRdb keeps only in-frame clonotypes and omits some of them. The sample carries about 160,000 clones, 76% recorded once. The sample consisted of PBMCs. Source of these receptors: a man between 60 and 75 years old in good health and CMV-seronegative. CDR3s include the opening cysteine and the closing phenylalanine or tryptophan. A D gene is named only where the DNA matches it firmly. Not every row has a clone size; where given, it reads once, few, many or a size class.

>TRBD2|TRBV18|TRBJ2-5|.
CASSPERGSETQYF
TGTGCCAGCTCACCTGAGCGGGGGTCAGAGACCCAGTACTTC
>.|TRBV5-5|TRBJ2-7|.
CASSPFRQTYEQYF
TGTGCCAGCAGCCCCTTTCGACAGACCTACGAGCAGTACTTC
>.|TRBV28|TRBJ1-2|.
CASTNRGVGGYTF
TGTGCCAGCACCAACCGGGGGGTGGGTGGCTACACCTTC
>TRBD1|TRBV2|TRBJ1-6|.
CASSDRGPNSSLHF
TGTGCCAGCAGTGACAGGGGGCCGAATTCATCCCTCCACTTT
>TRBD2|TRBV7-9|TRBJ2-5|.
CASSPGGGLDETQYF
TGTGCCAGCAGCCCCGGGGGGGGCTTGGATGAGACCCAGTACTTC
>.|TRBV7-6|TRBJ1-4|.
CASSREQGRLNEKLFF
TGTGCCAGCAGTCGAGAGCAGGGCAGGCTTAATGAAAAACTGTTTTTT
>.|TRBV9|TRBJ2-7|.
CASSVGGSSYEQYF
TGTGCCAGCAGCGTAGGGGGCAGCTCCTACGAGCAGTACTTC
>TRBD1|TRBV29-1|TRBJ1-5|few
CSVSQGASNQPQHF
TGCAGCGTTTCACAGGGGGCTAGCAATCAGCCCCAGCATTTT
>.|TRBV29-1|TRBJ1-4|.
CSVEGRGTNEKLFF
TGCAGCGTTGAGGGGAGGGGGACTAATGAAAAACTGTTTTTT
>.|TRBV28|TRBJ1-2|.
CASSFGGGYGYTF
TGTGCCAGCAGTTTCGGGGGGGGCTATGGCTACACCTTC
>TRBD1|TRBV11-2|TRBJ2-3|.
CASSPFGNRGQYF
TGTGCCAGCAGCCCGTTCGGAAACAGGGGGCAGTATTTT
>.|TRBV7-3|TRBJ2-3|.
CASSYGTTDTQYF
TGTGCCAGCAGCTACGGGACTACAGATACGCAGTATTTT
>TRBD1|TRBV4-1|TRBJ1-3|.
CASSQDRAIYSGNTIYF
TGCGCCAGCAGTCAAGACAGGGCCATCTACTCTGGAAACACCATATATTTT
>.|TRBV4-3|TRBJ2-7|once
CASSQDGGAFKGEQYF
TGCGCCAGCAGCCAAGATGGGGGCGCGTTTAAGGGCGAGCAGTACTTC
>TRBD2|TRBV5-1|TRBJ2-1|.
CASSLFASGGDSSYNEQFF
TGCGCCAGCAGCTTGTTCGCTAGCGGGGGGGATAGCTCCTACAATGAGCAGTTCTTC
>TRBD1|TRBV29-1|TRBJ1-1|.
CSVTGQGGSTEAFF
TGCAGCGTTACTGGACAGGGTGGGAGCACTGAAGCTTTCTTT
>.|TRBV28|TRBJ1-1|.
CASSSSGNTEAFF
TGTGCCAGCAGTAGCTCAGGGAACACTGAAGCTTTCTTT
>.|TRBV6-1|TRBJ2-2|.
CASSLYRDTGELFF
TGTGCCAGCAGCCTCTACAGGGACACCGGGGAGCTGTTTTTT
>.|TRBV15|TRBJ1-2|.
CATSREEGDGYTF
TGTGCCACCAGCAGAGAAGAGGGAGATGGCTACACCTTC
>TRBD1|TRBV4-1|TRBJ1-2|.
CASSQGPDRGLGYTF
TGCGCCAGCAGCCAAGGGCCGGACAGGGGGCTTGGCTACACCTTC
>.|TRBV7-9|TRBJ2-1|.
CASSLDRHNEQFF
TGTGCCAGCAGCTTAGATCGTCACAACGAGCAGTTCTTC
>.|TRBV2|TRBJ1-1|once
CASSETRGENTEAFF
TGTGCCAGCAGCGAAACCCGTGGAGAGAACACTGAAGCTTTCTTT
>.|TRBV2|TRBJ1-1|.
CASTTQGVNTEAFF
TGTGCCAGCACCACCCAGGGCGTGAACACTGAAGCTTTCTTT
>TRBD2|TRBV10-3|TRBJ2-7|.
CAISESLAGVEQYF
TGTGCCATCAGTGAGTCACTAGCGGGGGTCGAGCAGTACTTC
>TRBD2|TRBV9|TRBJ2-3|.
CASSVGTSGGTDTQYF
TGTGCCAGCAGCGTTGGAACTAGCGGGGGCACAGATACGCAGTATTTT
>.|TRBV30|TRBJ1-2|few
CACPWNRANYGYTF
TGTGCCTGCCCTTGGAACAGAGCTAACTATGGCTACACCTTC
>.|TRBV7-9|TRBJ1-5|.
CSSSSKRQVSNQPQHF
TGTTCCAGCAGCTCGAAACGACAGGTTAGCAATCAGCCCCAGCATTTT
>TRBD1|TRBV2|TRBJ2-1|.
CASSGDPGQGDYNEQFF
TGTGCCAGCAGCGGGGACCCGGGACAGGGAGACTACAATGAGCAGTTCTTC
>TRBD2|TRBV28|TRBJ2-1|.
CASSSPGTKGNNEQFF
TGTGCCAGCAGTTCCCCCGGGACTAAGGGCAACAATGAGCAGTTCTTC
>.|TRBV30|TRBJ2-7|.
CAWSVLVGEQYF
TGTGCCTGGAGTGTACTCGTCGGCGAGCAGTACTTC
>TRBD2|TRBV7-2|TRBJ2-1|.
CASSLVGTSGGNEQFF
TGTGCCAGCAGCTTAGTTGGGACTAGCGGGGGCAATGAGCAGTTCTTC
>TRBD1|TRBV7-2|TRBJ1-1|.
CASSLRGPSVNTEAFF
TGTGCCAGCAGCTTAAGGGGGCCTTCAGTGAACACTGAAGCTTTCTTT
>TRBD1|TRBV11-1|TRBJ1-6|.
CASSAQAGQNSPLHF
TGTGCCAGCAGCGCCCAGGCGGGACAGAATTCACCCCTCCACTTT
>TRBD1|TRBV4-1|TRBJ1-2|.
CASSQVSTGDGYTF
TGCGCCAGCAGCCAAGTTTCGACAGGGGACGGCTACACCTTC
>.|TRBV18|TRBJ2-5|.
CASSPLTGEGETQYF
TGTGCCAGCTCACCATTGACAGGGGAGGGAGAGACCCAGTACTTC
>.|TRBV30|TRBJ1-5|.
CAWSVGGLNQPQHF
TGTGCCTGGAGTGTCGGAGGGCTAAACCAGCCCCAGCATTTT
>TRBD2|TRBV5-1|TRBJ2-1|.
CASSSGTSGRNEQFF
TGCGCCAGCAGCTCCGGGACTAGCGGGAGGAATGAGCAGTTCTTC
>.|TRBV7-9|TRBJ1-2|few
CASSLIGGYGYTF
TGTGCCAGCAGCTTAATAGGGGGATATGGCTACACCTTC
>TRBD1|TRBV2|TRBJ1-2|.
CARGIRQGEGYTF
TGTGCTCGGGGGATCCGACAGGGTGAGGGCTACACCTTC
>.|TRBV30|TRBJ1-1|.
CAWSTGPNTEAFF
TGTGCCTGGAGTACAGGCCCGAACACTGAAGCTTTCTTT
>TRBD2|TRBV2|TRBJ2-3|.
CASREGLAGAYTDTQYF
TGTGCCAGCAGGGAAGGACTAGCGGGGGCCTACACAGATACGCAGTATTTT
>TRBD2|TRBV9|TRBJ2-1|few
CASSQTSGGAPGLGEQFF
TGTGCCAGCAGCCAGACTAGCGGGGGGGCCCCCGGGCTAGGTGAGCAGTTCTTC
>TRBD2|TRBV12-5|TRBJ2-3|.
CASGFHQIPGLAGGPGTDTQYF
TGTGCTAGTGGTTTCCACCAAATACCGGGACTAGCGGGAGGGCCCGGAACAGATACGCAGTATTTT
>.|TRBV19|TRBJ2-5|.
CASSMPARGTQYF
TGTGCCAGTAGTATGCCCGCGCGAGGGACCCAGTACTTC
>.|TRBV19|TRBJ2-2|.
CASSMRGNTGELFF
TGTGCCAGTAGTATGCGAGGTAACACCGGGGAGCTGTTTTTT
>TRBD1|TRBV27|TRBJ1-2|.
CASSFTGDYGYTF
TGTGCCAGCAGTTTCACAGGGGACTATGGCTACACCTTC
>TRBD1|TRBV27|TRBJ2-1|.
CASSPLDRGPYNEQFF
TGTGCCAGCAGCCCCCTGGACAGGGGCCCCTACAATGAGCAGTTCTTC
>.|TRBV7-9|TRBJ2-5|few
CSSSLRGETQYF
TGTTCCAGCAGCTTAAGGGGAGAGACCCAGTACTTC
>TRBD1|TRBV5-4|TRBJ2-1|.
CASSLGDRTYNEQFF
TGTGCCAGCAGCTTGGGGGACAGGACCTACAATGAGCAGTTCTTC
>TRBD1|TRBV28|TRBJ1-2|.
CASSLSRDSYGYTF
TGTGCCAGCAGTTTATCGCGGGACAGTTATGGCTACACCTTC
>.|TRBV5-1|TRBJ1-2|.
CASSLAAGPRNYGYTF
TGCGCCAGCAGCTTGGCCGCGGGCCCCCGGAACTATGGCTACACCTTC
>TRBD1|TRBV27|TRBJ1-2|.
CASSSGTGDGYTF
TGTGCCAGCAGTTCTGGGACAGGGGACGGCTACACCTTC
>TRBD1|TRBV27|TRBJ1-2|.
CASGIGGQGLNYGYTF
TGTGCCAGCGGCATAGGCGGACAGGGATTGAACTATGGCTACACCTTC
>TRBD2|TRBV2|TRBJ2-3|once
CASSWTSGRGTDTQYF
TGTGCCAGCAGTTGGACTAGCGGGAGAGGCACAGATACGCAGTATTTT
>.|TRBV11-2|TRBJ1-2|few
CASSLDRGGYGGYTF
TGTGCCAGCAGCTTAGATCGGGGGGGGTACGGAGGCTACACCTTC
>TRBD1|TRBV30|TRBJ2-7|.
CAWSVQGGTYEQYF
TGTGCCTGGAGTGTACAAGGGGGCACATACGAGCAGTACTTC
>.|TRBV11-1|TRBJ2-7|.
CASSSRIENEQYF
TGTGCCAGCAGCTCCAGGATAGAAAACGAGCAGTACTTC
>TRBD1|TRBV5-5|TRBJ1-5|.
CASSLVKGGQGHSNQPQHF
TGTGCCAGCAGCTTGGTAAAGGGGGGACAGGGGCATAGCAATCAGCCCCAGCATTTT
>TRBD1|TRBV7-9|TRBJ1-1|.
CASSLDVRTGRTEAFF
TGTGCCAGCAGCTTAGATGTCAGGACAGGGCGGACTGAAGCTTTCTTT
>TRBD2|TRBV28|TRBJ2-1|.
CASSLFGRVGYNEQFF
TGTGCCAGCAGTTTATTTGGGAGGGTCGGCTACAATGAGCAGTTCTTC